A single sample gave rise to the 12 T cell receptor beta chains below, sequenced in a study of blood T cell repertoires in COVID-19. The repertoire was sequenced with immunoSEQ multiplex PCR; TCRdb's copy has only in-frame clones and lacks some. This repertoire shows 150,000 to 200,000 clones, approximately 80% found once; its top ten account for approximately 12%. Sequencing was carried out using PBMCs or T cells enriched from blood (not recorded which). The receptors originated from a man aged 45-60 years who had recovered from COVID-19.

The chain is built from TRBV9 and TRBJ1-4; possibly TRBD1 for D (6 bases). CDR1 is SGDLS, CDR2 YYNGEE, per germline. V shed 3 bases and J shed 3 bases, with 12 bases lying between them. CDR3 length: 15 residues. The CDR3 reads CASSGQGQSNEKLFF. In DNA form, the CDR3 reads TGTGCCAGCAGCGGTCAGGGGCAGTCTAATGAAAAACTGTTTTTT.

J is TRBJ2-5 and V is TRBV7-2; no reliable D call. The CDR3 is 14 residues long. V was pared by 0 bases and J by 5 bases, with 10 bases between. Looked up from germline, CDR1 is SGHTA and CDR2 is FQGNSA. Written as DNA, the CDR3 is TGTGCCAGCAGCTTAGCGAGTCTGCGGGAGACCCAGTACTTC. Protein: CASSLASLRETQYF.

V gene TRBV7-2 combines with J gene TRBJ2-3, with TRBD2 identical over 14 bases. The germline V gene encodes CDR1 SGHTA and CDR2 FQGNSA. CDR3 size: 16 residues. V lost 5 bases, J lost 5 bases, and 6 bases stayed unmatched. CDR3 sequence: CASSPGLAGGGDTQYF. In nucleotides, the CDR3 is TGTGCCAGCAGCCCCGGACTAGCGGGGGGTGGAGATACGCAGTATTTT. Based on the CDR3 plus reference TRBV7-2 and TRBJ2-3, the full variable domain is GAGVSQSPSNKVTEKGKDVELRCDPISGHTALYWYRQSLGQGLEFLIYFQGNSAPDKSGLPSDRFSAERTGGSVSTLTIQRTQQEDSAVYLCASSPGLAGGGDTQYFGPGTRLTVL.

The CDR3: CASSVGGGGTGFGDNEQFF. In nucleotides, the CDR3 is TGTGCCAGCAGCGTAGGAGGAGGCGGAACAGGGTTTGGGGACAATGAGCAGTTCTTC. This chain connects TRBV9 to TRBJ2-1; possible D gene TRBD1, 6 bases. CDR1 SGDLS and CDR2 YYNGEE come from the germline V gene. Trimming pared 0 bases from V and 5 bases from J, leaving 24 bases between. This CDR3 contains 19 residues.

This chain links TRBV7-2 with TRBJ1-2; 10 bases fit TRBD1. The CDR3 length is 14 residues. J lost 6 bases, V lost 4 bases, and 5 bases had no gene match. Germline V gene data show CDR1 as SGHTA and CDR2 as FQGNSA. The DNA of the CDR3 is TGTGCCAGCAGCTCAGCCGGGACAGGGGATGGCTACACCTTC. Protein product: CASSSAGTGDGYTF.

CDR3 sequence: CASSLNGPVYGYTF. In DNA, the CDR3 is TGTGCCAGCAGCCTAAATGGGCCCGTCTATGGCTACACCTTC. The gene calls are TRBV11-2 and TRBJ1-2; no definite D call. V was trimmed by 5 bases and J by 4 bases, leaving 14 bases between them. This CDR3 contains 14 residues. Per the germline V gene, CDR1 is SGHAT and CDR2 is FQNNGV.

The CDR3 is CASSLTGQGGEKLFF. CDR3 coding DNA: TGTGCCAGCAGCCTGACGGGACAGGGAGGCGAAAAACTGTTTTTT. The V call is TRBV5-5, the J call TRBJ1-4; TRBD1 aligns across 9 bases. The CDR3 totals 15 residues. Germline V gene data show CDR1 as SGHKS and CDR2 as YYEKEE (reference sequence). Trimming removed 4 bases from V and 8 bases from J; junction bases left unmatched: 9.

This clone was detected once. The chain carries TRBV11-2 and TRBJ2-5; D may be TRBD2 (6 bases). This CDR3 spans 19 amino acids. CDR1 is SGHAT, CDR2 FQNNGV, per germline. V was pared by 1 base and J by 1 base, with 22 bases between. The CDR3 sequence is CASSLGRGKTLPSQETQYF. CDR3 nucleotides: TGTGCCAGCAGCTTAGGGCGGGGAAAAACGCTCCCCTCCCAAGAGACCCAGTACTTC.

This clone was detected once. This sequence joins TRBV28 and TRBJ1-2; TRBD1 aligns across 7 bases. Germline values: CDR1 MDHEN, CDR2 SYDVKM. The V and J ends lost 6 bases and 5 bases, in that order; junction bases with no gene match: 9. This CDR3 comprises 14 residues. CDR3 nucleotides: TGTGCCAGCAGCCCCCCGACAGGGAGGTATGGCTACACCTTC. Encoded protein: CASSPPTGRYGYTF.

The V call is TRBV12-3 or TRBV12-4, the J call TRBJ1-5, with D maybe TRBD1 (5 bases). CDR3 length: 13 amino acids. V was shortened by 3 bases and J by 4 bases, with 7 bases between the two germline ends. The CDR3 DNA reads TGTGCCAGCAGTTTGACAGCTAATCAGCCCCAGCATTTT. As protein: CASSLTANQPQHF.

The rearrangement links TRBV6-2 or TRBV6-3 to TRBJ2-2; D is unresolved. Trimming took 6 bases from V and 2 from J, leaving 13 bases between them. The CDR3 consists of 15 residues. The germline CDR1 and CDR2 sequences are MNHEY and SVGEGT. The CDR3 sequence is CASSSQGVNTGELFF. The DNA for the CDR3 is TGTGCCAGCAGCTCTCAAGGAGTTAACACCGGGGAGCTGTTTTTT.

CDR3 amino acids: CASSPAGGYQPQHF. CDR3 DNA: TGTGCCAGCAGTCCCGCGGGGGGATATCAGCCCCAGCATTTT. The chain recombines TRBV6-5 with TRBJ1-5; possible D gene TRBD1, 5 bases. Germline V gene lookup returns CDR1 MNHEY and CDR2 SVGAGI. The CDR3 is made up of 14 amino acids. Trimming left V 5 bases short and J 5 bases short, with 13 bases between.